This is a list of T cell receptor beta chains from one sample in a study of OX40 agonist ivuxolimab in advanced cancers. The assay was immunoSEQ multiplex PCR, and TCRdb's table has in-frame clones only and misses some. Among more than 40,000 clones listed, 89% were seen once. This sample comprised CD4+ or CD8+ T cells sorted from blood, obtained in a trial of the OX40 agonist ivuxolimab. These receptors were collected from an adult with an advanced solid tumor such as melanoma, head and neck, liver or kidney cancer. Each CDR3 is given with its conserved first and last residue. Fields, in order: clone size, J gene, V gene, D gene, CDR3 DNA, CDR3 protein. The D gene is left open where the match is weak. The size entry is marked missing in some rows and otherwise reads once, few, many or a size class.

abundance: NA
j_gene: TRBJ2-2
v_gene: TRBV6-1
d_gene: NA
CDR3nt: TGTGCCAGCAGTGAAGCGCGGGTGGTCCCTTTGGCGGGGGAGCTGTTTTTT
CDR3aa: CASSEARVVPLAGELFF

abundance: NA
j_gene: TRBJ1-2
v_gene: TRBV19
d_gene: TRBD1
CDR3nt: TGTGCCAGTAGTATCGCCTCCGGGACAGGGGGCTACACCTTC
CDR3aa: CASSIASGTGGYTF

abundance: NA
j_gene: TRBJ2-7
v_gene: TRBV28
d_gene: NA
CDR3nt: TGTGCCGTCGATGCCCTGGGAGCGTACGAGCAGTACTTC
CDR3aa: CAVDALGAYEQYF

abundance: NA
j_gene: TRBJ2-5
v_gene: TRBV6-5
d_gene: NA
CDR3nt: TGTGCCAGCCGTGCACACGACAGGTTCAGGACCCAGTACTTC
CDR3aa: CASRAHDRFRTQYF

abundance: NA
j_gene: TRBJ1-1
v_gene: TRBV28
d_gene: NA
CDR3nt: TGTGCCAGCAGTTCCCCGATCGGAGTGAACACTGAAGCTTTCTTT
CDR3aa: CASSSPIGVNTEAFF

abundance: NA
j_gene: TRBJ2-3
v_gene: TRBV5-6
d_gene: NA
CDR3nt: TGTGCCAGCAGCTTGGGAACCGGAGATACGCAGTATTTT
CDR3aa: CASSLGTGDTQYF

abundance: once
j_gene: TRBJ1-2
v_gene: TRBV11-2
d_gene: NA
CDR3nt: TGTGCCAGCAGCCCTGGAGTAATAGCCTCATACACTAACTATGGCTACACCTTC
CDR3aa: CASSPGVIASYTNYGYTF

abundance: NA
j_gene: TRBJ1-5
v_gene: TRBV6-1
d_gene: NA
CDR3nt: TGTGCCAGCAGTGAATTTAACGCCGGGGGGGGGTTCGATCAGCCCCAGCATTTT
CDR3aa: CASSEFNAGGGFDQPQHF

abundance: NA
j_gene: TRBJ2-7
v_gene: TRBV21-1
d_gene: NA
CDR3nt: TGTGCCAGCAGCAAAGCGCGCAGAGCCCAGGAGCAGTACTTC
CDR3aa: CASSKARRAQEQYF

abundance: NA
j_gene: TRBJ1-1
v_gene: TRBV7-9
d_gene: NA
CDR3nt: TGTGCCAGCAGCCCATCCTTCACTGAAGCTTTCTTT
CDR3aa: CASSPSFTEAFF

abundance: NA
j_gene: TRBJ2-1
v_gene: TRBV7-7
d_gene: NA
CDR3nt: TGTGCCAGCAGCTTATACGGGAGTAGCTACAATGAGCAGTTCTTC
CDR3aa: CASSLYGSSYNEQFF

abundance: NA
j_gene: TRBJ1-4
v_gene: TRBV9
d_gene: NA
CDR3nt: TGTGCCAGCAGCGTAGGGGGGGCAACTAATGAAAAACTGTTTTTT
CDR3aa: CASSVGGATNEKLFF

abundance: medium-sized
j_gene: TRBJ1-2
v_gene: TRBV27
d_gene: NA
CDR3nt: TGTGCCAGCAGTTTCGGCAGTAATAACGGCTACACCTTC
CDR3aa: CASSFGSNNGYTF

abundance: NA
j_gene: TRBJ2-7
v_gene: TRBV6-5
d_gene: NA
CDR3nt: TGTGCCAGCATGCCAGGACCCTACGAGCAGTACTTC
CDR3aa: CASMPGPYEQYF

abundance: NA
j_gene: TRBJ1-1
v_gene: TRBV28
d_gene: TRBD1
CDR3nt: TGTGCCAGCAGTTCCACCTTGACAGGGGGCCACACTGAAGCTTTCTTT
CDR3aa: CASSSTLTGGHTEAFF

abundance: NA
j_gene: TRBJ1-5
v_gene: TRBV4-3
d_gene: NA
CDR3nt: TGCGCCAGCAGCCAAGACGCGGGCAGCAATCAGCCCCAGCATTTT
CDR3aa: CASSQDAGSNQPQHF

abundance: NA
j_gene: TRBJ1-2
v_gene: TRBV28
d_gene: NA
CDR3nt: TGTGCCAGCAGTTTAGGGTCTAACTATGGCTACACCTTC
CDR3aa: CASSLGSNYGYTF

abundance: NA
j_gene: TRBJ2-1
v_gene: TRBV27
d_gene: TRBD2
CDR3nt: TGTGCCAGCAGTCGTGGGACTAGCGGGCAGGGTGAGCAGTTCTTC
CDR3aa: CASSRGTSGQGEQFF

abundance: NA
j_gene: TRBJ2-7
v_gene: TRBV10-3
d_gene: NA
CDR3nt: TGTGCCATCGGGACGGAGGGAGAGCAGTACTTC
CDR3aa: CAIGTEGEQYF

abundance: NA
j_gene: TRBJ2-7
v_gene: TRBV4-1
d_gene: NA
CDR3nt: TGCGCCAGCAGCCAAGATGTTATGTACGAGCAGTACTTC
CDR3aa: CASSQDVMYEQYF

abundance: NA
j_gene: TRBJ2-3
v_gene: TRBV7-6
d_gene: NA
CDR3nt: TGTGCCAGCAGCGAAGGCGAGGACAGCGCCTTACCTAGCACAGATACGCAGTATTTT
CDR3aa: CASSEGEDSALPSTDTQYF

abundance: NA
j_gene: TRBJ2-3
v_gene: TRBV5-6
d_gene: TRBD2
CDR3nt: TGTGCCAGCAGCTACCAGACTAGCGGATTCACAGATACGCAGTATTTT
CDR3aa: CASSYQTSGFTDTQYF

abundance: NA
j_gene: TRBJ2-5
v_gene: TRBV7-9
d_gene: TRBD2
CDR3nt: TGTGCCAGCAGCTTATTAGCGGGAAACCCGAAAGAGACCCAGTACTTC
CDR3aa: CASSLLAGNPKETQYF

abundance: once
j_gene: TRBJ1-2
v_gene: TRBV13
d_gene: NA
CDR3nt: TGTGCCAGCAGCTTACAAACTAACTATGGCTACACCTTC
CDR3aa: CASSLQTNYGYTF

abundance: once
j_gene: TRBJ2-5
v_gene: TRBV27
d_gene: TRBD1
CDR3nt: TGTGCCAGCAGTTTAGCCGTGGGGACAGCACAAGAGACCCAGTACTTC
CDR3aa: CASSLAVGTAQETQYF

abundance: NA
j_gene: TRBJ1-4
v_gene: TRBV19
d_gene: NA
CDR3nt: TGTGCCGGACCCTCTGGGGGATCCGAAAAACTGTTTTTT
CDR3aa: CAGPSGGSEKLFF